The 22 T cell receptor beta chains below come from one sample, sequenced in a study of cytomegalovirus exposure and HLA in healthy donors. The PCR was carried out with 60 Vbeta primers and 13 Jbeta primers. Clones were sequenced by immunoSEQ multiplex PCR, and TCRdb holds only the in-frame ones, with some missing. The sample contains about 80,000 clones, 70% to 80% of which appear only once. The sequenced sample consisted of PBMCs. All receptors come from a man aged 25 to 40 in good health and CMV-seronegative.

This sequence joins TRBV4-2 and TRBJ1-2, with TRBD1 matching over 9 bases. The CDR3 length is 15 residues. V was pared by 4 bases and J by 7 bases, with 10 bases of the junction left unmatched. Germline V gives CDR1 LGHNA, CDR2 YNFKEQ. Here the CDR3 reads CASSRLTGGDGGYTF. Written as DNA, the CDR3 is TGTGCCAGCAGCCGTCTGACAGGGGGGGATGGTGGCTACACCTTC.

This clone ranks as medium-sized. CDR3 amino acids: CASSGRNYEQYF. The CDR3 DNA reads TGTGCCAGCAGTGGGAGAAACTACGAGCAGTACTTC. The J gene is TRBJ2-7, the V gene TRBV6-1; D uncertain. The ends were cut back, 4 bases at V and 3 bases at J, with 7 bases in the middle. The germline gives CDR1 MNHNS, CDR2 SASEGT. This CDR3 has 12 residues.

The chain combines TRBV7-8 with TRBJ2-1; D possibly corresponds to TRBD2 (6 bases). Germline CDR1 and CDR2: SGHVS and FQNEAQ. The CDR3 extends over 13 amino acids. Between the trimmed V and J ends, which lost 3 bases and 8 bases, there was a span of 11 bases. CDR3 in DNA: TGTGCCAGCAGCTTCTACGGGAGCGATGAGCAGTTCTTC. Residues: CASSFYGSDEQFF.

The V call is TRBV30, the J call TRBJ2-7, with 11 bases that match TRBD1. The trim removed 4 bases at V and 9 bases at J, leaving 8 bases unmatched. The CDR3 consists of 13 residues. In germline, CDR1 is GTSNPN, CDR2 SVGIG (reference sequence). The CDR3 DNA sequence: TGTGCCTGGACCCGGGACAGGGGGATCGGGCAGTACTTC. Translation gives CAWTRDRGIGQYF.

Notes on this clone: One end of the junction varies from germline; a read error may be responsible. The V and J genes are TRBV9 and TRBJ2-5; no definite D call. The CDR3 loop spans 16 amino acids. CDR1 SGDLS and CDR2 YYNGEE come from the germline V gene. CDR3 amino acids: CARSVRGELSRETQYF. CDR3 coding DNA: TGTGCCCGCAGCGTACGCGGAGAACTCTCCCGAGAGACCCAGTACTTC.

The chain uses TRBV7-9 and TRBJ1-1; the D gene is possibly TRBD1 (5 bases). Trimming shortened V by 1 base and J by 5 bases, and 14 bases separated the two germline ends. This CDR3 spans 15 amino acids. Germline loops: CDR1 SEHNR, CDR2 FQNEAQ (reference sequence). The CDR3, as DNA: TGTGCCAGCAGCTTAGGGTACGGAAAGGGGACTGAAGCTTTCTTT. Translation: CASSLGYGKGTEAFF. The full variable domain, rest sourced from reference TRBV7-9 and TRBJ1-1, is DTGVSQNPRHKITKRGQNVTFRCDPISEHNRLYWYRQTLGQGPEFLTYFQNEAQLEKSRLLSDRFSAERPKGSFSTLEIQRTEQGDSAMYLCASSLGYGKGTEAFFGQGTRLTVV.

As for this clone: Sequence at one end of the junction differs from germline and may be a read error. The V gene is TRBV7-9, the J gene TRBJ1-1; the match to TRBD1 covers 9 bases. The germline V gene has CDR1 SEHNR and CDR2 FQNEAQ (reference sequence). The CDR3 is made up of 16 amino acids. In DNA, the CDR3 is TGTTCCAGCTTGACAGGGGGAATCATTATGGGGGCTGAAGCTTTCTTT. This encodes CSSLTGGIIMGAEAFF.

On this clone: This specimen includes other DNA sequences encoding the same CDR3. V and J are TRBV6-6 and TRBJ1-1; perhaps TRBD1 as D (6 bases). The V gene's germline CDR1 is MNHNY and CDR2 SVGAGI (reference sequence). V was clipped by 2 bases and J by 4 bases, with 11 bases between them. The CDR3 runs to 14 residues. This CDR3 is CASSYAPRGTEAFF. CDR3 nucleotides: TGTGCCAGCAGTTACGCCCCCAGGGGCACTGAAGCTTTCTTT.

The CDR3 DNA reads TGTGCCAGCAGTGATCGTGACTATTCGACGCAGCCCCAGCATTTT. It specifies CASSDRDYSTQPQHF. The V gene is TRBV6-4, the J gene TRBJ1-5; no firm D call. Germline CDR1 MRHNA, CDR2 SNTAGT. This CDR3 is 15 amino acids long. V shed 3 bases and J shed 7 bases, with 16 bases lying between them.

V and J are TRBV9 and TRBJ1-1, with D tentatively TRBD1 (6 bases). CDR1 and CDR2 from the germline V gene are SGDLS and YYNGEE. The V and J ends lost 0 bases and 4 bases respectively, with 7 bases between them. The CDR3 is 13 amino acids. The CDR3 sequence: CASSVEQGTEAFF. The DNA for the CDR3 is TGTGCCAGCAGCGTAGAACAGGGCACTGAAGCTTTCTTT.

The chain combines TRBV7-9 with TRBJ2-7; no reliable D call. This CDR3 contains 12 residues. Germline CDR1 reads SEHNR; CDR2 reads FQNEAQ (reference sequence). V lost 5 bases, J lost 3 bases, and 8 bases lay in between. This chain's CDR3 is CASSPINYEQYF. CDR3 nucleotides: TGTGCCAGCAGCCCTATTAACTACGAGCAGTACTTC.

The chain recombines TRBV5-5 with TRBJ1-4, with TRBD1 matching 7 bases. Trimming took 2 bases from V and 8 from J; bases not matched to a gene: 6. The germline CDR1 and CDR2 sequences are SGHKS and YYEKEE (reference sequence). CDR3 length equals 14 residues. CDR3 in DNA: TGTGCCAGCAGCTTCCCCGGACAGGACGAAAAACTGTTTTTT. This encodes CASSFPGQDEKLFF.

The V call is TRBV19, the J call TRBJ2-7, with 7 bases fitting TRBD2. The length of the CDR3 is 13 residues. CDR1 and CDR2 (germline): LNHDA, SQIVND (reference sequence). V shed 5 bases, J shed 2 bases, and the junction held 3 bases outside the gene matches. The CDR3 coding sequence is TGTGCCAGTAGTGGTCTAGCGGCCTACGAGCAGTACTTC. This codes for CASSGLAAYEQYF.

The V gene is TRBV5-8, the J gene TRBJ2-5, with 7 bases fitting TRBD1. CDR3 length: 15 residues. The V and J ends lost 5 bases and 4 bases, in that order; junction bases with no gene match: 11. Germline CDR1 is SGHTS and CDR2 is YDEGEE. The CDR3 here is CASSKNRGSGETQYF. CDR3 sequence (DNA): TGTGCCAGCAGTAAAAACAGGGGTAGTGGAGAGACCCAGTACTTC.

This clone came up once. The V gene is TRBV7-8, the J gene TRBJ2-5; tentatively, D is TRBD2 (5 bases). The J call is in doubt because the DNA end fits TRBJ2-7 better. The CDR3 extends over 13 amino acids. Germline loops: CDR1 SGHVS, CDR2 FQNEAQ. CDR3 protein: CASSLLGVYEQYF. CDR3 DNA sequence: TGTGCCAGCAGCCTACTCGGGGTCTACGAGCAGTACTTC.

The chain recombines TRBV7-8 with TRBJ1-1; D gene unclear. Trimming shortened V by 1 base and J by 1 base, and 4 bases separated the two germline ends. The CDR3 has 13 residues. CDR1 and CDR2 from the germline V gene are SGHVS and FQNEAQ. The DNA of the CDR3 is TGTGCCAGCAGCTTAGTCCAGAACACTGAAGCTTTCTTT. Translated, it gives CASSLVQNTEAFF.

The chain is built from TRBV9 and TRBJ2-7, with D possibly matching TRBD1 (6 bases). Germline CDR1 SGDLS, CDR2 YYNGEE. This CDR3 contains 15 residues. Trimming took off 3 bases at V and 6 bases at J, with 19 bases between the two ends. CDR3 loop: CASSATRLQGSEQYF. In DNA, the CDR3 is TGTGCCAGCAGCGCCACCCGATTACAGGGAAGCGAGCAGTACTTC.

The CDR3 spells CAWTGTVGVQFF. For the CDR3, the DNA is TGTGCCTGGACCGGGACAGTTGGGGTGCAGTTCTTC. The chain is built from TRBV30 and TRBJ2-1; 7 bases fit TRBD1. This CDR3 contains 12 residues. V shed 4 bases, J shed 12 bases, and the junction held 9 bases outside the gene matches. Germline CDR1 reads GTSNPN; CDR2 reads SVGIG (reference sequence). Supplemented by reference TRBV30 and TRBJ2-1, the full variable domain reads SQTIHQWPATLVQPVGSPLSLECTVEGTSNPNLYWYRQAAGRGLQLLFYSVGIGQISSEVPQNLSASRPQDRQFILSSKKLLLSDSGFYLCAWTGTVGVQFFGPGTRLTVL.

This clone was observed a few times. This chain connects TRBV7-9 to TRBJ1-2; 7 bases match TRBD1. V gave up 5 bases and J gave up 7 bases; unmatched junction bases: 7. Germline CDR1 SEHNR, CDR2 FQNEAQ (reference sequence). This CDR3 has 13 residues. CDR3 bases: TGTGCCAGCAGCGGAAGACAGGGAACTGGCTACACCTTC. Protein product: CASSGRQGTGYTF.

This rearrangement joins TRBV7-2 to TRBJ1-2; possible D gene TRBD1, 5 bases. This CDR3 is 13 amino acids long. V gave up 4 bases and J gave up 5 bases, with 11 bases separating them. Germline values: CDR1 SGHTA, CDR2 FQGNSA. The CDR3 sequence: CASSSGIGYGYTF. In DNA, the CDR3 is TGTGCCAGCAGCTCAGGGATCGGTTATGGCTACACCTTC.

This clone was counted between two and nine times. The chain uses TRBV15 and TRBJ2-1; 15 bases fit TRBD2. This CDR3 spans 17 amino acids. Per germline, CDR1 LNHNV and CDR2 YYDKDF (reference sequence). The V and J ends lost 5 bases and 10 bases, in that order; junction bases with no gene match: 12. The CDR3 DNA reads as TGTGCCACCAGCTCCGGGGCCGGGACTAGCGGGAGGCGGGAGCAGTTCTTC. It specifies CATSSGAGTSGRREQFF.

The V and J genes are TRBV25-1 and TRBJ1-1; TRBD1 is a possible D gene (6 bases). V was trimmed by 7 bases and J by 11 bases, leaving 20 bases between them. The germline gives CDR1 MGHDK, CDR2 SYGVNS. The CDR3 length is 13 residues. For the CDR3, the DNA is TGTGCCAGCACCCGGGACAACCCTTGGGATGCTTTCTTT. It specifies CASTRDNPWDAFF.